Listed below are T cell receptor beta chains from one sample, sequenced in a study of blood T cells in healthy people across ages. In TCRdb, the 5' RACE reads were re-called with MiXCR into one record per CDR3 protein. This table has some 1.4 million distinct CDR3 sequences, about 40% appearing once. Sequencing used blood. The receptors were sampled from a woman under 30 in good health. Both conserved end residues are part of each CDR3. The order of the fields is J gene, clone size, V gene, D gene, CDR3 protein, CDR3 DNA. A D gene is named only where the DNA matches it firmly. The size entry is marked missing in some rows and otherwise reads once, few, many or a size class.

j_gene: TRBJ2-7; abundance: -; v_gene: TRBV5-1; d_gene: TRBD1; CDR3aa: CATRQDRAYEQYF; CDR3nt: TGCGCCACCCGACAGGACAGGGCCTACGAGCAGTACTTC
j_gene: TRBJ2-7; abundance: -; v_gene: TRBV21-1; d_gene: -; CDR3aa: CASSKEGQRSYEQYF; CDR3nt: TGTGCCAGCAGCAAAGAGGGACAGAGGTCCTACGAGCAGTACTTC
j_gene: TRBJ1-2; abundance: -; v_gene: TRBV6-5; d_gene: -; CDR3aa: CASNPTGRLNYGYTF; CDR3nt: TGTGCCAGCAATCCGACGGGCCGACTCAACTATGGCTACACCTTC
j_gene: TRBJ2-1; abundance: few; v_gene: TRBV20-1; d_gene: TRBD2; CDR3aa: CSARLSPDSGGHPISYNEQFF; CDR3nt: TGCAGTGCTAGACTCTCCCCTGATAGCGGGGGTCACCCAATCTCCTACAATGAGCAGTTCTTC
j_gene: TRBJ1-2; abundance: -; v_gene: TRBV6-5; d_gene: -; CDR3aa: CASESNYGYTF; CDR3nt: TGTGCCAGCGAGTCTAACTATGGCTACACCTTC
j_gene: TRBJ2-7; abundance: few; v_gene: TRBV20-1; d_gene: -; CDR3aa: CSATHRDTYEQYF; CDR3nt: TGCAGTGCCACACACCGGGACACCTACGAGCAGTACTTC
j_gene: TRBJ2-5; abundance: once; v_gene: TRBV7-2; d_gene: TRBD2; CDR3aa: CASSRTLAGGTEQYF; CDR3nt: TGTGCCAGCAGCCGGACTCTAGCGGGAGGAACGGAGCAGTACTTC
j_gene: TRBJ1-5; abundance: -; v_gene: TRBV15; d_gene: -; CDR3aa: CATSRDGQPQHF; CDR3nt: TGTGCCACCAGCAGAGATGGGCAGCCCCAGCATTTT
j_gene: TRBJ2-1; abundance: -; v_gene: TRBV6-2/TRBV6-3; d_gene: TRBD2; CDR3aa: CASNPGHTSVSSYNEQFF; CDR3nt: TGTGCCAGCAATCCCGGGCACACTAGCGTAAGCTCCTACAATGAGCAGTTCTTC
j_gene: TRBJ1-1; abundance: -; v_gene: TRBV20-1; d_gene: -; CDR3aa: CSARGEVAFF; CDR3nt: TGCAGTGCTAGAGGAGAAGTAGCTTTCTTT
j_gene: TRBJ2-3; abundance: -; v_gene: TRBV5-1; d_gene: TRBD1; CDR3aa: CASSSVRDRVVDTQYF; CDR3nt: TGCGCCAGCAGCTCCGTAAGGGACAGGGTGGTAGATACGCAGTATTTT
j_gene: TRBJ2-7; abundance: -; v_gene: TRBV2; d_gene: TRBD2; CDR3aa: CATAVWREASYEQYF; CDR3nt: TGTGCCACCGCAGTATGGCGGGAGGCCTCCTACGAGCAGTACTTC
j_gene: TRBJ2-1; abundance: -; v_gene: TRBV2; d_gene: -; CDR3aa: CASSVPTGLNEQFF; CDR3nt: TGTGCCAGCAGTGTCCCGACAGGACTTAATGAGCAGTTCTTC
j_gene: TRBJ1-4; abundance: -; v_gene: TRBV30; d_gene: -; CDR3aa: CAWNGGLAEKLFF; CDR3nt: TGTGCCTGGAATGGAGGGCTGGCTGAAAAACTGTTTTTT
j_gene: TRBJ2-5; abundance: few; v_gene: TRBV6-6; d_gene: TRBD2; CDR3aa: CASSTPTSGAETQYF; CDR3nt: TGTGCCAGCAGCACTCCAACTAGCGGGGCGGAGACCCAGTACTTC
j_gene: TRBJ2-3; abundance: -; v_gene: TRBV6-6; d_gene: TRBD2; CDR3aa: CASRDAGGQGDTQYF; CDR3nt: TGTGCCAGCAGAGACGCGGGGGGGCAAGGAGATACGCAGTATTTT
j_gene: TRBJ2-7; abundance: few; v_gene: TRBV20-1; d_gene: TRBD2; CDR3aa: CSTGASGPYEQYF; CDR3nt: TGCAGTACCGGGGCTAGCGGTCCCTACGAGCAGTACTTC
j_gene: TRBJ2-1; abundance: -; v_gene: TRBV6-4; d_gene: -; CDR3aa: CASSDEAQGVVNEQFF; CDR3nt: TGTGCCAGCAGTGACGAGGCACAGGGAGTAGTGAATGAGCAGTTCTTC
j_gene: TRBJ2-1; abundance: few; v_gene: TRBV4-2; d_gene: -; CDR3aa: CASSPRVGDEQFF; CDR3nt: TGTGCCAGCAGCCCGAGGGTAGGCGATGAGCAGTTCTTC
j_gene: TRBJ2-1; abundance: -; v_gene: TRBV28; d_gene: TRBD2; CDR3aa: CASGEGSSYNEQFF; CDR3nt: TGTGCCAGCGGGGAGGGGAGCTCCTACAATGAGCAGTTCTTC
j_gene: TRBJ2-2; abundance: -; v_gene: TRBV20-1; d_gene: -; CDR3aa: CSAPRGNRDTGELFF; CDR3nt: TGCAGTGCCCCCCGGGGGAATCGGGACACCGGGGAGCTGTTTTTT
j_gene: TRBJ2-1; abundance: -; v_gene: TRBV7-9; d_gene: TRBD2; CDR3aa: CASSGLASSYNEQFF; CDR3nt: TGTGCCAGCAGTGGACTAGCGAGCTCCTACAATGAGCAGTTCTTC
j_gene: TRBJ1-5; abundance: -; v_gene: TRBV6-1; d_gene: -; CDR3aa: CASSQGVVNSNQPQHF; CDR3nt: TGTGCCAGCAGTCAAGGGGTGGTAAATAGCAATCAGCCCCAGCATTTT
j_gene: TRBJ1-6; abundance: few; v_gene: TRBV5-1; d_gene: TRBD1; CDR3aa: CASSLGQGGDSPLHF; CDR3nt: TGCGCCAGCAGCCTCGGACAGGGCGGGGATTCACCCCTCCACTTT
j_gene: TRBJ1-1; abundance: few; v_gene: TRBV20-1; d_gene: -; CDR3aa: CSAREPELRLDTEAFF; CDR3nt: TGCAGTGCTAGAGAGCCCGAGCTCCGGTTGGACACTGAAGCTTTCTTT
j_gene: TRBJ1-5; abundance: -; v_gene: TRBV12-5; d_gene: -; CDR3aa: CASGLGQGGQPQHF; CDR3nt: TGTGCTAGTGGTTTGGGGCAGGGAGGTCAGCCCCAGCATTTT
j_gene: TRBJ2-7; abundance: few; v_gene: TRBV7-9; d_gene: TRBD2; CDR3aa: CASSPMFSSHGGYSYEQYF; CDR3nt: TGTGCCAGCAGCCCAATGTTTTCTTCTCACGGGGGGTACTCCTACGAGCAGTACTTC
j_gene: TRBJ2-5; abundance: -; v_gene: TRBV7-2; d_gene: -; CDR3aa: CASSSSFGETQYF; CDR3nt: TGTGCCAGCAGCTCCTCCTTCGGGGAGACCCAGTACTTC
j_gene: TRBJ2-5; abundance: -; v_gene: TRBV29-1; d_gene: -; CDR3aa: CSADDRTQETQYF; CDR3nt: TGCAGCGCCGACGACAGGACCCAAGAGACCCAGTACTTC
j_gene: TRBJ2-5; abundance: few; v_gene: TRBV18; d_gene: -; CDR3aa: CASSRTAGETQYF; CDR3nt: TGTGCCAGCTCAAGGACCGCGGGGGAGACCCAGTACTTC
j_gene: TRBJ2-5; abundance: few; v_gene: TRBV7-2; d_gene: TRBD1; CDR3aa: CASHRGTGQETQYF; CDR3nt: TGTGCCAGCCACAGGGGGACAGGGCAAGAGACCCAGTACTTC
j_gene: TRBJ1-5; abundance: -; v_gene: TRBV20-1; d_gene: TRBD1; CDR3aa: CSARDLFNDRDNQPQHF; CDR3nt: TGCAGTGCTAGAGATCTGTTTAATGACAGGGACAATCAGCCCCAGCATTTT
j_gene: TRBJ1-2; abundance: -; v_gene: TRBV20-1; d_gene: TRBD1; CDR3aa: CSARVDRGGYGYTF; CDR3nt: TGCAGTGCTAGAGTAGACAGGGGCGGGTATGGCTACACCTTC
j_gene: TRBJ1-2; abundance: -; v_gene: TRBV27; d_gene: -; CDR3aa: CASSLTVTNYGYTF; CDR3nt: TGTGCCAGCAGTTTGACGGTCACTAACTATGGCTACACCTTC
j_gene: TRBJ2-3; abundance: -; v_gene: TRBV2; d_gene: TRBD2; CDR3aa: CAALGGGTDTDTQYF; CDR3nt: TGTGCCGCACTCGGGGGGGGGACTGACACAGATACGCAGTATTTT
j_gene: TRBJ2-3; abundance: -; v_gene: TRBV10-3; d_gene: -; CDR3aa: CAISSGENTQYF; CDR3nt: TGTGCCATCAGTTCGGGGGAAAATACGCAGTATTTT
j_gene: TRBJ2-7; abundance: -; v_gene: TRBV10-2; d_gene: TRBD2; CDR3aa: CASSPGTKSEQYF; CDR3nt: TGCGCCAGCAGCCCCGGGACTAAGTCCGAGCAGTACTTC
j_gene: TRBJ2-6; abundance: few; v_gene: TRBV6-5; d_gene: -; CDR3aa: CASRAASSSGANVLTF; CDR3nt: TGTGCCAGCAGGGCCGCGTCTAGCTCTGGGGCCAACGTCCTGACTTTC
j_gene: TRBJ1-4; abundance: -; v_gene: TRBV12-3/TRBV12-4; d_gene: -; CDR3aa: CASTRSGSTNEKLFF; CDR3nt: TGTGCCAGCACCCGGTCAGGCTCAACTAATGAAAAACTGTTTTTT
j_gene: TRBJ2-2; abundance: -; v_gene: TRBV20-1; d_gene: TRBD2; CDR3aa: CSAIREGTNTGELFF; CDR3nt: TGCAGTGCAATCAGGGAGGGGACGAACACCGGGGAGCTGTTTTTT
j_gene: TRBJ2-3; abundance: few; v_gene: TRBV28; d_gene: TRBD2; CDR3aa: CASTLSGLAGGRPKDTQYF; CDR3nt: TGTGCCAGCACCCTCAGTGGGCTAGCGGGGGGGCGCCCGAAAGATACGCAGTATTTT
j_gene: TRBJ2-3; abundance: -; v_gene: TRBV20-1; d_gene: TRBD2; CDR3aa: CSTELAGGTDTQYF; CDR3nt: TGCAGTACTGAGCTAGCGGGGGGCACAGATACGCAGTATTTT
j_gene: TRBJ1-5; abundance: -; v_gene: TRBV27; d_gene: -; CDR3aa: CASTPTALSNQPQHF; CDR3nt: TGTGCCAGCACCCCCACAGCGCTAAGCAATCAGCCCCAGCATTTT
j_gene: TRBJ2-3; abundance: -; v_gene: TRBV9; d_gene: TRBD1; CDR3aa: CASSPQGWTDTQYF; CDR3nt: TGTGCCAGCAGCCCACAGGGGTGGACAGATACGCAGTATTTT
j_gene: TRBJ2-7; abundance: few; v_gene: TRBV10-3; d_gene: -; CDR3aa: CAISEQHEQYF; CDR3nt: TGTGCCATCAGTGAGCAGCACGAGCAGTACTTC
j_gene: TRBJ2-7; abundance: -; v_gene: TRBV20-1; d_gene: -; CDR3aa: CSASGSEQYF; CDR3nt: TGCAGTGCTAGTGGTTCGGAGCAGTACTTC
j_gene: TRBJ2-2; abundance: -; v_gene: TRBV30; d_gene: -; CDR3aa: CAWSVANTGELFF; CDR3nt: TGTGCCTGGAGTGTTGCAAACACCGGGGAGCTGTTTTTT
j_gene: TRBJ2-3; abundance: -; v_gene: TRBV27; d_gene: -; CDR3aa: CASSLQGALPGSITDTQYF; CDR3nt: TGTGCCAGCAGTTTACAAGGGGCCCTTCCTGGCTCCATCACAGATACGCAGTATTTT
j_gene: TRBJ2-7; abundance: -; v_gene: TRBV12-3/TRBV12-4; d_gene: -; CDR3aa: CASSFITDVGEQYF; CDR3nt: TGTGCCAGCAGTTTTATAACGGACGTAGGCGAGCAGTACTTC
j_gene: TRBJ2-1; abundance: -; v_gene: TRBV12-3/TRBV12-4; d_gene: -; CDR3aa: CASSFQGVGYNEQFF; CDR3nt: TGTGCCAGCAGTTTTCAGGGAGTGGGGTACAATGAGCAGTTCTTC
j_gene: TRBJ2-5; abundance: -; v_gene: TRBV20-1; d_gene: TRBD2; CDR3aa: CSARGTSGNQETQYF; CDR3nt: TGCAGTGCTAGGGGGACTAGCGGTAACCAAGAGACCCAGTACTTC
j_gene: TRBJ2-5; abundance: many; v_gene: TRBV29-1; d_gene: -; CDR3aa: CSVEFGTQETQYF; CDR3nt: TGCAGCGTTGAATTTGGGACTCAAGAGACCCAGTACTTC
j_gene: TRBJ2-7; abundance: -; v_gene: TRBV7-3; d_gene: -; CDR3aa: CASSFGYSDNEQYF; CDR3nt: TGTGCCAGCAGCTTTGGGTATTCCGACAATGAGCAGTACTTC
j_gene: TRBJ2-3; abundance: few; v_gene: TRBV6-6; d_gene: -; CDR3aa: CASSYTGDTQYF; CDR3nt: TGTGCCAGCAGTTATACTGGGGATACGCAGTATTTT